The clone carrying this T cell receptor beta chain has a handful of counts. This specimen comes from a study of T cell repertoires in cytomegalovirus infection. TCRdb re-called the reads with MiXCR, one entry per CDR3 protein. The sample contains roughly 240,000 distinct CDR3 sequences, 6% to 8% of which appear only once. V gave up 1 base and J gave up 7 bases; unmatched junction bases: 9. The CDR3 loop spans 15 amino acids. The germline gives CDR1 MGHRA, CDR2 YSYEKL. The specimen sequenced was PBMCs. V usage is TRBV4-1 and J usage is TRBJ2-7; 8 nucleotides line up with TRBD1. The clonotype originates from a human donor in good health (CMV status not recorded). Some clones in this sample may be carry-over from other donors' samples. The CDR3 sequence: CASSQGPRGQGEQYF. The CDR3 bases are TGCGCCAGCAGCCAAGGGCCCAGGGGGCAGGGAGAGCAGTACTTC.